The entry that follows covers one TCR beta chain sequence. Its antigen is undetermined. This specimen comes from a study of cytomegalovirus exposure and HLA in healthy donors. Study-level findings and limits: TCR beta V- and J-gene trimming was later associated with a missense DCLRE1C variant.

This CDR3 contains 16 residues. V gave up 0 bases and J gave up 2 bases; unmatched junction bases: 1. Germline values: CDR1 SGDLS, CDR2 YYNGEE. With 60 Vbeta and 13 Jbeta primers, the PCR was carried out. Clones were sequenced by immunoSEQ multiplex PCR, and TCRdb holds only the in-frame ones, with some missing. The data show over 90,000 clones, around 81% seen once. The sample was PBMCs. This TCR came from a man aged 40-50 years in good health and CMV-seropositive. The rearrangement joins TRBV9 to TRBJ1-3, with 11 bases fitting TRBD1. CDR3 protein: CASSVVGQGAGNTIYF. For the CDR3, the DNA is TGTGCCAGCAGCGTAGTGGGACAGGGGGCTGGAAACACCATATATTTT. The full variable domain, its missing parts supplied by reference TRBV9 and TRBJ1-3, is DSGVTQTPKHLITATGQRVTLRCSPRSGDLSVYWYQQSLDQGLQFLIQYYNGEERAKGNILERFSAQQFPDLHSELNLSSLELGDSALYFCASSVVGQGAGNTIYFGEGSWLTVV.